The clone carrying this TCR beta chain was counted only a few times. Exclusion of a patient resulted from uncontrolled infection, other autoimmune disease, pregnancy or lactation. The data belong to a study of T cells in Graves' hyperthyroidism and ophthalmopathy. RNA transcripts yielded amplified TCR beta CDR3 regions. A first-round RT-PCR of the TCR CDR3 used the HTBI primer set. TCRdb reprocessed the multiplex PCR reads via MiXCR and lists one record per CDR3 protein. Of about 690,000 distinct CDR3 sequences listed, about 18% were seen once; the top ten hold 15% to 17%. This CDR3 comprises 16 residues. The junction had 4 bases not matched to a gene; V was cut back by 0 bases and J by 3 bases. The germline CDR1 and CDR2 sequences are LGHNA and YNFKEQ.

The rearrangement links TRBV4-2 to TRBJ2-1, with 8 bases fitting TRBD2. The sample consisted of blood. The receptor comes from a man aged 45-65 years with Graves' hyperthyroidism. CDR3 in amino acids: CASSQEGSGVYNEQFF. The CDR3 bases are TGTGCCAGCAGCCAAGAGGGTAGCGGGGTCTACAATGAGCAGTTCTTC.